This T cell receptor (beta chain) derives from a study of cytomegalovirus exposure and HLA in healthy donors. Overall study context: Of all 400 or so donors who were genotyped, roughly 81% belonged to the Caucasian-associated ancestry cluster.

Concerning this clone: Its antigen is unknown.

Both 60 Vbeta primers and 13 Jbeta primers went into the PCR. Libraries were prepared by immunoSEQ multiplex PCR; TCRdb keeps only in-frame clonotypes and omits some of them. Here the sample spans 100,000 to 150,000 clones, over 75% being singletons. V dropped 1 base and J dropped 6 bases, with 6 bases sitting between them. CDR3 size: 13 residues. Per the germline V gene, CDR1 is SGHTA and CDR2 is FQGNSA. The donors, nominally healthy at sampling, likely had unrecorded immune exposures. Broader study findings: Presence/absence comparisons presumed near-even sequencing depth among donors. Some 150 TCR beta chains were listed as cytomegalovirus-associated.

This sequence originates from a woman aged 18-29 years in good health and CMV-seronegative. This chain links TRBV7-2 with TRBJ2-2; D unresolved. Material for sequencing was PBMCs. The CDR3 DNA follows: TGTGCCAGCAGCTTAGATAGAGCCGGGGAGCTGTTTTTT. Encoded protein: CASSLDRAGELFF. Together with reference TRBV7-2 and TRBJ2-2, the CDR3 gives the full variable domain: GAGVSQSPSNKVTEKGKDVELRCDPISGHTALYWYRQSLGQGLEFLIYFQGNSAPDKSGLPSDRFSAERTGGSVSTLTIQRTQQEDSAVYLCASSLDRAGELFFGEGSRLTVL.